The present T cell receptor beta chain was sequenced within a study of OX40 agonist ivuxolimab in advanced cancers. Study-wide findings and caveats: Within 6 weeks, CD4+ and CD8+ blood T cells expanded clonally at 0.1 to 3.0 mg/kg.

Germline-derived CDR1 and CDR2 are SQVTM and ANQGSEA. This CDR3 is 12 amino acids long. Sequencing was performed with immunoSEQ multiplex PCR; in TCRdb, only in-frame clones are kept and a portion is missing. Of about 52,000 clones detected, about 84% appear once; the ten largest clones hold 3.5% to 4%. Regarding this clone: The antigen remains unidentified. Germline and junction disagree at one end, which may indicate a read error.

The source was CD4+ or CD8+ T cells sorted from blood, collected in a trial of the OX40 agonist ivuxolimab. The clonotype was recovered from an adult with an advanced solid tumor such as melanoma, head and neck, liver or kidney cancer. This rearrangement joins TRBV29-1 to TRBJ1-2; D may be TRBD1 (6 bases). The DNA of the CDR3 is TGCAGCTTTGAGGGGGCTAACTATGGCTACACCTTC. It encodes CSFEGANYGYTF.